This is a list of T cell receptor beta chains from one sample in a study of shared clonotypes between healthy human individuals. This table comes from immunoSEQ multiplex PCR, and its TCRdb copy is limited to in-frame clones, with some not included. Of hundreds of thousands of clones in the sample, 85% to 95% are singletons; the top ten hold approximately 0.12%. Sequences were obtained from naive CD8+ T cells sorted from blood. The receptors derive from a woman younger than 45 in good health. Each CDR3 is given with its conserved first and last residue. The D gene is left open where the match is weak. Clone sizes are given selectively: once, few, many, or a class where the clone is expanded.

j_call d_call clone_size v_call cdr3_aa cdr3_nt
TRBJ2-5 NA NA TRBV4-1 CASSLDTEETQYF TGCGCCAGCAGCCTGGACACTGAGGAGACCCAGTACTTC
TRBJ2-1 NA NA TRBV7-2 CASGWTGPYNEQFF TGTGCCAGCGGCTGGACGGGACCCTACAATGAGCAGTTCTTC
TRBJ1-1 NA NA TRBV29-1 CSVPEHTEAFF TGCAGCGTACCAGAACACACTGAAGCTTTCTTT
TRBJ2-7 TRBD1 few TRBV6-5 CASRDSGEQYF TGTGCCAGTCGGGACAGCGGCGAGCAGTACTTC
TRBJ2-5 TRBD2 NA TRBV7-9 CASSQHPRGGAGETQYF TGTGCCAGCTCCCAACATCCCCGGGGGGGGGCAGGCGAGACCCAGTACTTC
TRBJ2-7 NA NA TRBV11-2 CASSLGGHSYEQYF TGTGCCAGCAGCTTAGGGGGGCACTCCTACGAGCAGTACTTC
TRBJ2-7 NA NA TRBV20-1 CSARDLSEQYF TGCAGTGCTAGAGATTTGAGCGAGCAGTACTTC
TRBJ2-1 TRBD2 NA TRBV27 CASSLGTSGGGEQFF TGTGCCAGCAGTTTAGGCACTAGCGGAGGGGGGGAGCAGTTCTTC
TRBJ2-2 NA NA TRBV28 CASRNPVNTGELFF TGTGCCAGCAGGAACCCGGTGAACACCGGGGAGCTGTTTTTT
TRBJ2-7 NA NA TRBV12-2 CARPWKARTYEQYF TGTGCAAGGCCGTGGAAGGCGAGAACCTACGAGCAGTACTTC
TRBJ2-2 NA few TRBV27 CASSGDFNTGELFF TGTGCCAGCAGTGGGGACTTTAACACCGGGGAGCTGTTTTTT
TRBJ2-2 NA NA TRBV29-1 CSVEANSRELFF TGCAGCGTTGAGGCTAATAGCCGGGAGCTGTTTTTT
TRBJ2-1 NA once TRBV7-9 CASSTPRHPLLDEQFF TGTGCCAGCAGCACACCTCGGCACCCGCTACTCGATGAGCAGTTCTTC
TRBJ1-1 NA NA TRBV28 CASSLWAAGDTEAFF TGTGCCAGCAGTTTATGGGCAGCAGGTGACACTGAAGCTTTCTTT
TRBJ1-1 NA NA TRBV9 CASSVGGGGDAFF TGTGCCAGCAGCGTCGGGGGGGGAGGTGACGCTTTCTTT
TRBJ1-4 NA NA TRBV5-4 CASSFRGGGNEKLFF TGTGCCAGCAGCTTTCGCGGGGGTGGTAATGAAAAACTGTTTTTT
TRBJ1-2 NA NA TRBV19 CASQGASYGYTF TGTGCCTCCCAGGGTGCCTCCTATGGCTACACCTTC
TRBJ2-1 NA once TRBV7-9 CASSPPPGAREDEQFF TGTGCCAGCAGCCCCCCCCCAGGGGCAAGGGAGGATGAGCAGTTCTTC
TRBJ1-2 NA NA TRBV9 CASSPLGGYTF TGTGCCAGCAGCCCCTTGGGTGGCTACACCTTC
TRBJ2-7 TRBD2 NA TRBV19 CASSWSAGPTYEQYF TGTGCCAGTAGCTGGTCAGCGGGACCGACCTACGAGCAGTACTTC
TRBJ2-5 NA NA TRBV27 CASRRNGGGGETQYF TGTGCCAGCAGGCGAAATGGGGGCGGAGGAGAGACCCAGTACTTC
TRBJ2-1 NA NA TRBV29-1 CSVLTGIGWEQFF TGCAGCGTTCTAACAGGGATAGGGTGGGAGCAGTTCTTC
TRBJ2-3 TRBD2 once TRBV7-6 CASSPGLADADNTDTQYF TGTGCCAGCAGCCCCGGACTAGCCGACGCCGATAACACAGATACGCAGTATTTT
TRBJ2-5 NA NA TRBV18 CASSPNLGEQYF TGTGCCAGCTCACCCAACTTGGGGGAGCAGTACTTC
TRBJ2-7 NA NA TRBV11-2 CASSLVPRHEQYF TGTGCCAGCAGCTTAGTTCCGCGGCACGAGCAGTACTTC
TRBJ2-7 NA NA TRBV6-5 CASSYSGEQYF TGTGCCAGCAGTTACTCGGGCGAGCAGTACTTC
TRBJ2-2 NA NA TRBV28 CASSYRLAGELFF TGTGCCAGCAGTTACAGGTTGGCCGGGGAGCTGTTTTTT
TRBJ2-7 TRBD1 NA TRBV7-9 CASSHGTGVGEQYF TGTGCCAGCAGCCACGGGACAGGGGTGGGGGAGCAGTACTTC
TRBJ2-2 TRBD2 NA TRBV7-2 CASSFIVAGPGELFF TGTGCCAGCAGCTTCATAGTAGCGGGACCCGGGGAGCTGTTTTTT
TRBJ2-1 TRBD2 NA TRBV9 CASSPTSDLNEQFF TGTGCCAGCTCTCCGACTAGCGACCTCAATGAGCAGTTCTTC
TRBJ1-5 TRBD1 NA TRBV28 CASSHRQGANQPQHF TGTGCCAGCAGTCACCGACAGGGGGCAAATCAGCCCCAGCATTTT
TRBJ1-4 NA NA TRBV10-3 CAISEVGRNNEKLFF TGTGCCATCAGTGAGGTCGGCAGGAATAATGAAAAACTGTTTTTT
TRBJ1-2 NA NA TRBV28 CASSPLDSYGYTF TGTGCCAGCAGTCCACTGGACAGCTATGGCTACACCTTC
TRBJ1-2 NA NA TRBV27 CASGKGGGYGYTF TGTGCCAGCGGGAAGGGAGGTGGATATGGCTACACCTTC
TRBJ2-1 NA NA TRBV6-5 CASSWGNEQFF TGTGCCAGCAGTTGGGGGAATGAGCAGTTCTTC
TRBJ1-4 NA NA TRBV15 CATSRDQSAGEGEKLFF TGTGCCACCAGCAGAGATCAGTCCGCGGGGGAGGGAGAAAAACTGTTTTTT
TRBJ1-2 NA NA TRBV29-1 CSVVREGYGYTF TGCAGCGTTGTAAGGGAAGGCTATGGCTACACCTTC
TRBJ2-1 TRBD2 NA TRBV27 CASSPTSGRADEQFF TGTGCCAGCAGTCCAACTAGCGGGAGGGCCGATGAGCAGTTCTTC
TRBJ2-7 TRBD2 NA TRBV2 CASSERVAGASYEQYF TGTGCCAGCAGTGAAAGGGTAGCGGGTGCCTCCTACGAGCAGTACTTC
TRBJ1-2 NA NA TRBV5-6 CASSEGYGYTF TGTGCCAGCAGCGAGGGCTATGGCTACACCTTC
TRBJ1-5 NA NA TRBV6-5 CASSSAGYSNQPQHF TGTGCCAGCAGCTCAGCGGGTTATAGCAATCAGCCCCAGCATTTT